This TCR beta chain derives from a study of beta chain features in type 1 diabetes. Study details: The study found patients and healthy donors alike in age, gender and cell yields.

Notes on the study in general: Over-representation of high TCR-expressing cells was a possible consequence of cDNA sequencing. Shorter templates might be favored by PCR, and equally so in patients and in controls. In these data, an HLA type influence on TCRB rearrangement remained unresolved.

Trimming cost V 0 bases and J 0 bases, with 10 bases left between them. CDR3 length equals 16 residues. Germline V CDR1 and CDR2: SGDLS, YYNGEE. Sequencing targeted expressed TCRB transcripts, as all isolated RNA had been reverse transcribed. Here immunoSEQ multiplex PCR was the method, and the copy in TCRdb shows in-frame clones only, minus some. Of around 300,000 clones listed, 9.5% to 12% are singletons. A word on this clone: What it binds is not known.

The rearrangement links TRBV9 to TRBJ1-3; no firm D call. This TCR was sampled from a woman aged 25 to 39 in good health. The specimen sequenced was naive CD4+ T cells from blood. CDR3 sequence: CASSVASGFSGNTIYF. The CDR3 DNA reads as TGTGCCAGCAGCGTAGCTTCGGGTTTCTCTGGAAACACCATATATTTT.